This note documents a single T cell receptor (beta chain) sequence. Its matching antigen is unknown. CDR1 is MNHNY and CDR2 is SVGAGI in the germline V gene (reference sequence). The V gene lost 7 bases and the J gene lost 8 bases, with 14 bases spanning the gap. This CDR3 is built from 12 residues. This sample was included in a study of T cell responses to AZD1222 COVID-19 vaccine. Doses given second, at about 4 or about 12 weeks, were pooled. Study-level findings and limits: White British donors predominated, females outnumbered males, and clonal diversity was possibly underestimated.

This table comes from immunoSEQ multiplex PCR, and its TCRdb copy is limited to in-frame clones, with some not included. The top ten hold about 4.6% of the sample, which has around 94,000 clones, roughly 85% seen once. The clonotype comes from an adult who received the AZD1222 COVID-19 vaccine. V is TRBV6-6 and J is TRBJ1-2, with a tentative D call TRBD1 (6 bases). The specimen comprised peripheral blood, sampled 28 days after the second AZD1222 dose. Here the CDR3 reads CASTQGPLGYTF. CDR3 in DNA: TGTGCCAGCACTCAGGGGCCTCTAGGCTACACCTTC.